Only a few counts were recorded for the clone carrying this T cell receptor (beta chain). Its antigen is unidentified. The table came from immunoSEQ multiplex PCR; TCRdb's copy has only in-frame clones and leaves some out. In the table there are 48,000 or so clones, around 70% of which are singletons. The data derive from a study of STAT5B mutations in CD4+ large granular lymphocyte leukemia. About the study: Among healthy donors, a particular HLA allele went with more CDR3 'QG' motifs.

CDR1 and CDR2 (germline): MRHNA, SNTAGT. Deletions cut 0 bases from V and 3 bases from J, with 12 bases between. The CDR3 totals 15 residues. Overall study results and limits: Top patient clones used TRBV06 genes more often: 8/27 versus 2/35 in controls.

The sequence was obtained from a human donor in good health. The V and J genes are TRBV6-4 and TRBJ2-7, with a tentative D call TRBD1 (6 bases). Sequenced: CD4+ T cells from blood buffy coats. CDR3 sequence: CASSDSNRAGYEQYV. For the CDR3, the DNA is TGTGCCAGCAGTGACTCTAACAGGGCCGGCTACGAGCAGTACGTC.